The 26 T cell receptor beta chains listed next were all sequenced from one sample in a study of OX40 agonist ivuxolimab in advanced cancers. TCRdb keeps only in-frame clones here, not all; method: immunoSEQ multiplex PCR. This repertoire shows approximately 27,000 clones, roughly 87% found once; its top ten account for roughly 15%. The material sequenced was CD4+ or CD8+ T cells sorted from blood, taken in a trial of the OX40 agonist ivuxolimab. Source of these receptors: an adult with an advanced solid tumor such as melanoma, head and neck, liver or kidney cancer.

CDR3 loop: CASSLAGGPVNEQFF. As DNA, the CDR3 is TGTGCCAGCAGCTTAGCGGGAGGGCCTGTTAATGAGCAGTTCTTC. V usage is TRBV7-6 and J usage is TRBJ2-1; 7 bases are shared with TRBD2. V lost 0 bases, J lost 7 bases, and 6 bases stayed unmatched. CDR1 SGHVS and CDR2 FNYEAQ come from the germline V gene. This CDR3 has 15 amino acids.

The CDR3 here is CASSLFGSSTDTQYF. DNA for the CDR3: TGTGCCAGCAGTTTATTTGGGTCTAGCACAGATACGCAGTATTTT. The chain links TRBV28 to TRBJ2-3; D unclear. The CDR3 has 15 residues. CDR1 is MDHEN and CDR2 is SYDVKM in the germline V gene. With 1 base removed from V and 0 bases from J, the gap between germline ends came to 8 bases.

Note on this clone: A read error is possible here, since a much larger clone lies one base away. J is TRBJ1-2 and V is TRBV4-3; 7 nucleotides align to TRBD1. The CDR3 loop spans 15 amino acids. Germline lookup yields CDR1 LGHNA and CDR2 YSLEER. The chain's CDR3 is CASSQSIEGAYDYTF. DNA for the CDR3: TGCGCCAGCAGCCAATCTATAGAGGGGGCGTATGACTACACCTTC.

V is TRBV19 and J is TRBJ2-7; 7 bases match TRBD1. Unmatched junction bases numbered 5, after V lost 5 bases and J lost 4 bases. CDR1 is LNHDA, CDR2 SQIVND, per germline (reference sequence). CDR3 length: 13 amino acids. In nucleotides, the CDR3 is TGTGCCAGTAGTCCATACAGGGGTTACGAGCAGTACTTC. As protein: CASSPYRGYEQYF.

V usage is TRBV7-9 and J usage is TRBJ2-5, with TRBD1 as a possible D gene (6 bases). Germline assignment: CDR1 SEHNR and CDR2 FQNEAQ (reference sequence). V shed 1 base and J shed 5 bases, with 14 bases lying between them. The CDR3 is 15 amino acids. CDR3 coding DNA: TGTGCCAGCAGCTTAGTCCAGGGGATTAAGGAGACCCAGTACTTC. It is translated as CASSLVQGIKETQYF.

The V and J genes are TRBV2 and TRBJ1-4; possible D gene TRBD1, 5 bases. Germline V gene lookup returns CDR1 SNHLY and CDR2 FYNNEI. The CDR3 sequence is 15 residues long. The V gene lost 4 bases and the J gene lost 3 bases, with 12 bases spanning the gap. CDR3 in amino acids: CASSGGTASNEKLFF. CDR3 bases: TGTGCCAGCAGTGGCGGGACGGCATCTAATGAAAAACTGTTTTTT. The variable domain in full, completed from reference TRBV2 and TRBJ1-4, reads EPEVTQTPSHQVTQMGQEVILRCVPISNHLYFYWYRQILGQKVEFLVSFYNNEISEKSEIFDDQFSVERPDGSNFTLKIRSTKLEDSAMYFCASSGGTASNEKLFFGSGTQLSVL.

This chain connects TRBV7-6 to TRBJ2-5; TRBD2 agrees at 12 bases. This CDR3 region has 15 residues. Losses at the gene ends were 5 bases for V and 5 bases for J; bases not matched to a gene: 6. Germline V lookup: CDR1 SGHVS, CDR2 FNYEAQ. The CDR3 is CASSPRLAGVETQYF. Here the CDR3 DNA reads TGTGCCAGCAGCCCCAGACTAGCGGGAGTGGAGACCCAGTACTTC.

The chain couples TRBV29-1 to TRBJ1-4; D is ambiguous. This CDR3 is 11 amino acids long. V shed 2 bases and J shed 5 bases, with 3 bases lying between them. Looked up from germline, CDR1 is SQVTM and CDR2 is ANQGSEA. CDR3 nucleotide sequence: TGCAGCGTTGAAACAAATGAAAAACTGTTTTTT. It codes for CSVETNEKLFF.

V gene TRBV6-1 combines with J gene TRBJ1-5; the match to TRBD1 covers 9 bases. The CDR3 runs to 18 residues. V lost 3 bases to trimming and J lost 6 bases; unmatched junction nucleotides: 15. Germline CDR1 reads MNHNS; CDR2 reads SASEGT. CDR3 coding DNA: TGTGCCAGCAGTGAGAGCTACAGGGTATTGGGACAGGGTCAGCCCCAGCATTTT. This encodes CASSESYRVLGQGQPQHF.

The rearrangement uses TRBV5-1 and TRBJ2-7; D is unresolved. In germline, CDR1 is SGHRS, CDR2 YFSETQ. Between the trimmed V and J ends, which lost 1 base and 5 bases, there was a span of 13 bases. The CDR3 loop spans 14 amino acids. The chain's CDR3 is CASSLWQDGDEQYF. DNA for the CDR3: TGCGCCAGCAGCTTGTGGCAGGATGGGGACGAGCAGTACTTC.

This chain uses TRBV25-1 with TRBJ2-7; D call uncertain. V was trimmed by 0 bases and J by 2 bases, leaving 11 bases between them. The V gene's germline CDR1 is MGHDK and CDR2 SYGVNS. The CDR3 is 15 residues long. The CDR3 bases are TGTGCCAGCAGTGAATACGACCAGAAGACCTACGAGCAGTACTTC. Protein sequence: CASSEYDQKTYEQYF.

This clone has just a few counts. The rearrangement joins TRBV5-8 to TRBJ2-6, with D tentatively TRBD1 or TRBD2 (5 bases each). Germline V lookup: CDR1 SGHTS, CDR2 YDEGEE. The ends were cut back, 0 bases at V and 6 bases at J, with 19 bases in the middle. The CDR3 covers 18 residues. The CDR3 sequence is CASSLANSGPSMANVLTF. The CDR3 nucleotides read TGTGCCAGCAGCTTGGCCAATTCGGGACCTTCTATGGCCAACGTCCTGACTTTC.

The V call is TRBV27, the J call TRBJ2-1; the D gene is possibly TRBD2 (6 bases). This CDR3 region has 13 residues. Between the trimmed V and J ends, which lost 8 bases and 8 bases, there was a span of 16 bases. The germline gives CDR1 MNHEY, CDR2 SMNVEV (reference sequence). CDR3 coding DNA: TGTGCCAGCTCGTCCGGGACTGCGTATGAGCAGTTCTTC. Protein product: CASSSGTAYEQFF.

The CDR3 spells CASSYGGSGSYEQYF. The CDR3 nucleotides read TGTGCCAGCAGCTACGGCGGGAGCGGGTCCTACGAGCAGTACTTC. The J gene is TRBJ2-7, the V gene TRBV5-8; 7 positions agree with TRBD2. V lost 3 bases, J lost 1 base, and 7 bases stayed unmatched. CDR3 length: 15 residues. From germline, CDR1 is SGHTS and CDR2 YDEGEE.

The chain recombines TRBV27 with TRBJ2-7; TRBD1 matches at 8 bases. Germline V gives CDR1 MNHEY, CDR2 SMNVEV (reference sequence). The CDR3 is 16 amino acids. J gave up 3 bases and V 8 bases, and 15 bases lay outside the gene matches. The CDR3 loop reads CASPISGPGGVYEQYF. The CDR3 DNA sequence: TGTGCCAGCCCTATCTCGGGGCCAGGGGGCGTCTACGAGCAGTACTTC.

This chain connects TRBV28 to TRBJ2-5; D perhaps matches TRBD1 (6 bases). CDR1 MDHEN and CDR2 SYDVKM come from the germline V gene. The CDR3 is 13 residues long. Trimming took off 9 bases at V and 2 bases at J, with 13 bases between the two ends. The CDR3: CASSGQPQETQYF. Written as DNA, the CDR3 is TGTGCCAGTTCTGGACAGCCGCAAGAGACCCAGTACTTC.

This chain links TRBV30 with TRBJ1-1; no definite D call. V was pared by 3 bases and J by 13 bases, with 15 bases between. Germline CDR1 is GTSNPN and CDR2 is SVGIG (reference sequence). The CDR3 has 11 amino acids. CDR3 DNA sequence: TGTGCCTGGAGAGCCCTAGTTGGGATTTTCTTT. Encoded protein: CAWRALVGIFF.

This chain connects TRBV29-1 to TRBJ2-1; no firm D call. This CDR3 has 15 residues. V was clipped by 2 bases and J by 9 bases, with 20 bases between them. From germline, CDR1 is SQVTM and CDR2 ANQGSEA. CDR3 nucleotide sequence: TGCAGCGTTGAAAGAATCGGGTTATTTCATGGTGAGCAGTTCTTC. Translating gives CSVERIGLFHGEQFF.

J is TRBJ2-7 and V is TRBV28; 12 bases match TRBD2. The junction had 5 bases not matched to a gene; V was cut back by 10 bases and J by 1 base. CDR1 is MDHEN, CDR2 SYDVKM, per germline. CDR3 size: 14 residues. The CDR3 region is CATLLAGGSYEQYF. Here the CDR3 DNA reads TGTGCCACCCTACTAGCGGGAGGTTCCTACGAGCAGTACTTC.

This chain joins TRBV4-1 and TRBJ1-1; D remains unclear. Germline V CDR1 and CDR2: MGHRA, YSYEKL. This CDR3 region has 13 residues. Trimming stripped 6 bases from V and 5 bases from J, with 13 bases between. The CDR3 loop is CASRPAGGTEAFF. CDR3 nucleotide sequence: TGCGCCAGCAGACCTGCTGGCGGGACTGAAGCTTTCTTT.

The rearrangement joins TRBV25-1 to TRBJ2-5, with D possibly being TRBD1 (6 bases). The CDR3 spans 14 residues. V dropped 1 base and J dropped 1 base, with 7 bases sitting between them. From germline, CDR1 is MGHDK and CDR2 SYGVNS. The CDR3 nucleotides are TGTGCCAGCAGTGAATCACAGGGCCAAGAGACCCAGTACTTC. Translating it yields CASSESQGQETQYF.

This clone was seen more than once but under ten times. V is TRBV6-6 and J is TRBJ1-2; D may be TRBD1 (5 bases). From germline, CDR1 is MNHNY and CDR2 SVGAGI (reference sequence). This CDR3 has 14 residues. V was clipped by 4 bases and J by 0 bases, with 9 bases between them. CDR3 DNA: TGTGCCAGCAGTTTCGGACAACCTAACTATGGCTACACCTTC. It specifies CASSFGQPNYGYTF.

This chain links TRBV27 with TRBJ1-1; tentative D call: TRBD1 (5 bases). V lost 9 bases to trimming and J lost 4 bases, with 15 bases between them. Germline V gene data show CDR1 as MNHEY and CDR2 as SMNVEV (reference sequence). The CDR3 has 13 residues. The CDR3 protein is CASRMGETTEAFF. The CDR3 DNA reads TGTGCCAGTCGAATGGGGGAAACCACTGAAGCTTTCTTT.

The chain combines TRBV5-1 with TRBJ2-1; 14 positions agree with TRBD2. Trimming removed 2 bases from V and 7 bases from J; junction bases left unmatched: 8. The germline V gene has CDR1 SGHRS and CDR2 YFSETQ. The CDR3 extends over 17 amino acids. The DNA for the CDR3 is TGCGCCAGCAGCTTAGGGACTAGCGGGAGAATTAAGAATGAGCAGTTCTTC. It encodes CASSLGTSGRIKNEQFF.

The V gene is TRBV9, the J gene TRBJ1-1; a possible D gene is TRBD1 (6 bases). Trimming removed 4 bases at V and 4 bases at J, with 17 bases between. Germline V CDR1 and CDR2: SGDLS, YYNGEE. The CDR3 runs to 15 residues. The CDR3 is CASSSERGSGTEAFF. CDR3 nucleotides: TGTGCCAGCAGCTCCGAGAGGGGGTCGGGCACTGAAGCTTTCTTT.

The chain joins TRBV2 to TRBJ2-5; 9 bases agree with TRBD1. Per germline, CDR1 SNHLY and CDR2 FYNNEI. J was trimmed by 5 bases and V by 6 bases; bases with no gene match: 4. The CDR3 loop spans 13 amino acids. DNA for the CDR3: TGTGCCAGCAGCGGGACAGGGTGGGAGACCCAGTACTTC. Translation gives CASSGTGWETQYF. The full variable domain, with the rest looked up from reference TRBV2 and TRBJ2-5, is EPEVTQTPSHQVTQMGQEVILRCVPISNHLYFYWYRQILGQKVEFLVSFYNNEISEKSEIFDDQFSVERPDGSNFTLKIRSTKLEDSAMYFCASSGTGWETQYFGPGTRLLVL.